The clone carrying this TCR beta chain was detected ten times or more. Its matching antigen is unknown. Carrying unique molecular identifiers, the cDNA also gained a universal primer site through template switching. TCRdb called the 5' RACE reads again in MiXCR, with one record for every CDR3 protein. Among around 250,000 distinct CDR3 sequences listed, about 7.3% were seen once. The source of the sample is a study of identical twins. The germline CDR1 and CDR2 sequences are MGHRA and YSYEKL. Losses at the gene ends were 2 bases for V and 0 bases for J; bases not matched to a gene: 7. The CDR3 sequence is 17 residues long. Findings and caveats of the study: Insertions were reduced in abundant cord blood beta clonotypes but not in memory repertoires.

This sample was also put to use in a study of yellow fever vaccine responses in identical twins.

The sequenced sample was memory (CD45RO+) T cells sorted from blood. This receptor was obtained from a woman aged 18-29 years in good health. The chain links TRBV4-1 to TRBJ1-1, with TRBD1 matching over 9 bases. As DNA, the CDR3 is TGCGCCAGCAGCCAAACCCCGTACAGGGGGCTGAACACTGAAGCTTTCTTT. Its translation is CASSQTPYRGLNTEAFF.